This T cell receptor (beta chain) was observed in a study of blood T cells in healthy people across ages. The study, taken as a whole, reports: Roughly linear declines in TCR beta diversity per million T cells occurred with age. It was the long-lived donors that had more naive CD4+ cells and higher diversity than aged donors. Changes in expanded clonotypes were possibly confounded, as the CMV status of donors was unknown.

Primed by a sample-barcoded 5' primer and a J-beta primer mix, a second PCR proceeded for roughly 7 to 12 cycles. TCRdb re-analysed the 5' RACE reads in MiXCR, keeping a single row per CDR3 protein. The profile shows around 1,800,000 distinct CDR3 sequences, 39% of them singletons. There were healthy Caucasian individuals from Russia, aged roughly 6 to 100, serving as donors. Regarding this clonotype: Its antigen is as yet unknown.

Germline V gene lookup returns CDR1 DFQATT and CDR2 SNEGSKA (reference sequence). V lost 3 bases and J lost 8; bases outside the gene matches: 10. The CDR3 runs to 15 residues. V gene TRBV20-1 combines with J gene TRBJ2-1; 10 positions match TRBD2. Input material: blood. The TCR sequence derives from a human donor in good health. The CDR3 sequence is CSASRAGGLPDEQFF. The CDR3 bases are TGCAGTGCTAGTCGAGCGGGGGGGTTGCCTGATGAGCAGTTCTTC.